The entry below gives a single T cell receptor beta chain sequence along with its context. What it binds is unknown. Using immunoSEQ multiplex PCR, the repertoire was profiled, and TCRdb retains in-frame clones only, with some absent. Of about 500,000 clones in the sample, roughly 87% were seen once. Treatment described: around 19 received Ad26.COV2.S at low or high dose, single or two shots; five or six received placebo; per-sample allocation not given. Each sample was drawn 63 days after the first injection (of vaccine or placebo). An Ad26 vector expressing Wuhan-strain SARS-CoV-2 spike constituted the vaccine. This CDR3 spans 13 amino acids. Unmatched junction bases numbered 6, after V lost 11 bases and J lost 3 bases. Germline loops: CDR1 MNHEY, CDR2 SVGAGI. The record originates from a study of Ad26.COV2.S vaccination and SARS-CoV-2 variants. Broader study findings: Marked by substantial breadth, spike-specific CD8+ and CD4+ T cell responses were reportedly seen after vaccination.

The chain joins TRBV6-5 to TRBJ1-3; 8 bases fit TRBD1. The sequences come from peripheral blood, collected in a trial of Ad26.COV2.S vaccine versus placebo. The clonotype comes from a person between 18 and 59 years old who received the Ad26.COV2.S COVID-19 vaccine or a placebo. The CDR3 is CAGRQGFGNTIYF. The CDR3 DNA follows: TGTGCCGGCCGACAGGGGTTTGGAAACACCATATATTTT.